These 26 T cell receptor beta chains share one sample of origin, sequenced in a study of blood T cell repertoires in COVID-19. TCRdb's copy holds only in-frame clones and misses some; the assay was immunoSEQ multiplex PCR. The sample gives tens of thousands of clones, 85% to 95% of which show up once; 3.5% to 5% is in the top ten. Source material: peripheral blood. The receptor set was obtained from a man between 45 and 60 years old with acute or convalescent COVID-19.

V gene TRBV7-6 combines with J gene TRBJ1-6; tentative D call: TRBD1 (6 bases). Germline V gene lookup returns CDR1 SGHVS and CDR2 FNYEAQ. This CDR3 region has 19 residues. V shed 2 bases and J shed 0 bases, with 17 bases lying between them. CDR3 loop: CASSLYGGRGSSYNSPLHF. As DNA, the CDR3 is TGTGCCAGCAGCTTATACGGGGGGCGCGGAAGCTCCTATAATTCACCCCTCCACTTT.

This clone was detected only once. This chain links TRBV6-5 with TRBJ2-7; perhaps TRBD1 as D (5 bases). The CDR3 length is 13 residues. Trimming shortened V by 5 bases and J by 3 bases, and 11 bases separated the two germline ends. Germline lookup yields CDR1 MNHEY and CDR2 SVGAGI. CDR3 in amino acids: CASSLRAYYEQYF. CDR3 bases: TGTGCCAGCAGTCTCAGGGCCTACTACGAGCAGTACTTC.

V and J are TRBV5-1 and TRBJ2-3, with 11 positions matching TRBD2. This CDR3 is 18 amino acids long. V lost 1 base and J lost 4; bases outside the gene matches: 11. Germline V gene data show CDR1 as SGHRS and CDR2 as YFSETQ. The CDR3 loop is CASSLSVAGGPIPDTQYF. CDR3 sequence (DNA): TGCGCCAGCAGCTTGTCGGTAGCGGGAGGGCCGATCCCAGATACGCAGTATTTT.

V usage is TRBV5-5 and J usage is TRBJ1-5; TRBD1 matches at 11 bases. Germline CDR1 and CDR2: SGHKS and YYEKEE (reference sequence). V trimming: 3 bases; J trimming: 9 bases; junction bases outside the gene matches: 5. The CDR3 runs to 14 residues. This CDR3 reads CASSSDRGLLPQHF. The CDR3 DNA is TGTGCCAGCAGCTCGGACAGGGGGCTTCTGCCCCAGCATTTT.

The chain carries TRBV6-2 or TRBV6-3 and TRBJ2-7; 9 bases fit TRBD2. CDR3 size: 14 residues. Germline V gene lookup returns CDR1 MNHEY and CDR2 SVGEGT. V lost 2 bases to trimming and J lost 6 bases; unmatched junction nucleotides: 5. The CDR3 nucleotides read TGTGCCAGCAGTTACGCGGGAGGGAGGTTCGAGCAGTACTTC. Translated: CASSYAGGRFEQYF.

The V call is TRBV2, the J call TRBJ1-2; TRBD1 matches at 7 bases. CDR3 length equals 13 residues. The junction had 6 bases not matched to a gene; V was cut back by 7 bases and J by 4 bases. Germline V gene sequence: CDR1 SNHLY, CDR2 FYNNEI. The CDR3 bases are TGTGCCAGCATCCCGACAGGGACCTATGGCTACACCTTC. Translated, it gives CASIPTGTYGYTF.

Only one count was recorded for this clone. This chain links TRBV27 with TRBJ2-7, with 7 bases aligning to TRBD1. The germline V gene encodes CDR1 MNHEY and CDR2 SMNVEV (reference sequence). CDR3 length equals 13 residues. The V and J ends lost 8 bases and 2 bases, in that order; junction bases with no gene match: 6. The CDR3 loop is CASGGQEAYEQYF. CDR3 DNA: TGTGCCAGCGGTGGACAGGAAGCCTACGAGCAGTACTTC.

The gene calls are TRBV6-5 and TRBJ1-2; 7 bases fit TRBD1. With V trimmed by 10 bases and J by 4 bases, 12 bases remained unmatched. CDR1 and CDR2 from the germline V gene are MNHEY and SVGAGI. The CDR3 totals 14 residues. The CDR3: CATQGGAGTYGYTF. In DNA, the CDR3 is TGTGCCACTCAGGGGGGAGCCGGGACCTATGGCTACACCTTC.

This clone was seen a few times. This sequence joins TRBV7-9 and TRBJ2-1, with 7 bases aligning to TRBD1. The CDR3 has 18 residues. In germline, CDR1 is SEHNR, CDR2 FQNEAQ (reference sequence). Trimming cost V 0 bases and J 1 base; bases outside gene matches: 9. Written as DNA, the CDR3 is TGTGCCAGCAGCTTAGCTAAGACAGGGAAAAGTTCCTACAATGAGCAGTTCTTC. Amino acids: CASSLAKTGKSSYNEQFF.

This clone came up once. The chain has TRBV5-1 and TRBJ1-1; D possibly corresponds to TRBD1 (5 bases). This CDR3 spans 16 amino acids. Looked up from germline, CDR1 is SGHRS and CDR2 is YFSETQ. The V gene lost 0 bases and the J gene lost 1 base, with 13 bases spanning the gap. The CDR3 reads CASSLDPPGENTEAFF. The CDR3 coding sequence is TGCGCCAGCAGCTTGGATCCTCCGGGGGAGAACACTGAAGCTTTCTTT.

This rearrangement joins TRBV2 to TRBJ1-5, with 7 bases aligning to TRBD1. The CDR3 loop spans 16 amino acids. V shed 7 bases, J shed 2 bases, and the junction held 11 bases outside the gene matches. Germline CDR1 reads SNHLY; CDR2 reads FYNNEI. CDR3 in amino acids: CASMPWPTGGNQPQHF. CDR3 DNA: TGTGCCAGCATGCCTTGGCCAACAGGGGGCAATCAGCCCCAGCATTTT.

V usage is TRBV7-6 and J usage is TRBJ1-3; the D gene is possibly TRBD1 (5 bases). Trimming removed 6 bases from V and 0 bases from J, with 12 bases in between. The CDR3 consists of 15 residues. The V gene's germline CDR1 is SGHVS and CDR2 FNYEAQ. CDR3: CASSPDSHSGNTIYF. For the CDR3, the DNA is TGTGCCAGCAGTCCAGACAGCCACTCTGGAAACACCATATATTTT.

This clone has just one count. The chain links TRBV19 to TRBJ2-7, with 9 bases that match TRBD2. Germline V CDR1 and CDR2: LNHDA, SQIVND (reference sequence). Trimming cost V 1 base and J 4 bases; bases outside gene matches: 5. The CDR3 is 15 residues long. In DNA form, the CDR3 reads TGTGCCAGTAGTATAGCCGCTAGCGGGACGTACGAGCAGTACTTC. Translated: CASSIAASGTYEQYF.

This chain uses TRBV30 with TRBJ2-2, with TRBD2 matching over 11 bases. Germline V gene data show CDR1 as GTSNPN and CDR2 as SVGIG (reference sequence). The CDR3 has 15 amino acids. Unmatched junction bases numbered 4, after V lost 2 bases and J lost 5 bases. The CDR3 region is CAWSLAGGQTGELFF. The CDR3 DNA sequence: TGTGCCTGGAGTTTAGCGGGAGGGCAAACCGGGGAGCTGTTTTTT.

The rearrangement links TRBV6-5 to TRBJ1-4; the match to TRBD1 covers 7 bases. The CDR3 length is 14 residues. Germline CDR1 reads MNHEY; CDR2 reads SVGAGI. V lost 2 bases, J lost 10 bases, and 7 bases stayed unmatched. CDR3 nucleotide sequence: TGTGCCAGCAGTTACGGCCGGGACAGTCTAAAACTGTTTTTT. Its protein is CASSYGRDSLKLFF.

The rearrangement uses TRBV19 and TRBJ2-5; 7 bases line up with TRBD2. Germline V gene sequence: CDR1 LNHDA, CDR2 SQIVND (reference sequence). The CDR3 loop spans 16 amino acids. V trimming: 5 bases; J trimming: 4 bases; junction bases outside the gene matches: 13. The CDR3 DNA is TGTGCCAGTAGTTCTATAGCGGGTCCGACCTTAGAGACCCAGTACTTC. As protein: CASSSIAGPTLETQYF. The whole variable domain, remainder taken from reference TRBV19 and TRBJ2-5, is DGGITQSPKYLFRKEGQNVTLSCEQNLNHDAMYWYRQDPGQGLRLIYYSQIVNDFQKGDIAEGYSVSREKKESFPLTVTSAQKNPTAFYLCASSSIAGPTLETQYFGPGTRLLVL.

CDR3: CASGLGPKVSNYGYTF. Here the CDR3 DNA reads TGTGCCAGCGGGTTGGGGCCGAAAGTTTCTAACTATGGCTACACCTTC. This sequence joins TRBV9 and TRBJ1-2; maybe TRBD1 (5 bases). The germline V gene encodes CDR1 SGDLS and CDR2 YYNGEE. This CDR3 region has 16 residues. Trimming removed 7 bases from V and 0 bases from J, with 19 bases in between.

V gene TRBV27 combines with J gene TRBJ2-1; the match to TRBD2 covers 10 bases. Germline CDR1 MNHEY, CDR2 SMNVEV (reference sequence). J gave up 8 bases and V 5 bases, and 18 bases lay outside the gene matches. The CDR3 is 18 residues long. For the CDR3, the DNA is TGTGCCAGCAGTCCCAGCTTCCTAGCGGGAGAAGGTAGCGATGAGCAGTTCTTC. Translation gives CASSPSFLAGEGSDEQFF.

The chain has TRBV6-2 or TRBV6-3 and TRBJ1-2; D unresolved. CDR1 is MNHEY, CDR2 SVGEGT, per germline. The V end was cut by 2 bases, the J end by 8 bases, with 6 bases between. CDR3 length: 11 residues. DNA for the CDR3: TGTGCCAGCAGTTACGTCGGGGGCTACACCTTC. Translating it yields CASSYVGGYTF.

The chain is built from TRBV24-1 and TRBJ1-5, with D tentatively TRBD1 (6 bases). V was pared by 6 bases and J by 4 bases, with 9 bases between. From germline, CDR1 is KGHDR and CDR2 SFDVKD. The CDR3 is 13 amino acids. The CDR3 DNA follows: TGTGCCACCAGTTCACAGGGAAATCAGCCCCAGCATTTT. Protein: CATSSQGNQPQHF.

The V call is TRBV14, the J call TRBJ2-7, with 10 nucleotides matching TRBD2. Germline V lookup: CDR1 SGHDN, CDR2 FVKESK. V was pared by 0 bases and J by 5 bases, with 13 bases of the junction left unmatched. This CDR3 spans 18 amino acids. The CDR3 nucleotides read TGTGCCAGCAGCCAAGATTGGGCTTGGGCTAGCGGGAGCGACGAGCAGTACTTC. Protein: CASSQDWAWASGSDEQYF. Full variable domain (outside the CDR3, taken from reference TRBV14 and TRBJ2-7): EAGVTQFPSHSVIEKGQTVTLRCDPISGHDNLYWYRRVMGKEIKFLLHFVKESKQDESGMPNNRFLAERTGGTYSTLKVQPAELEDSGVYFCASSQDWAWASGSDEQYFGPGTRLTVT.

The chain combines TRBV6-5 with TRBJ2-5; TRBD2 aligns across 9 bases. The V and J ends lost 2 bases and 2 bases, in that order; junction bases with no gene match: 3. The CDR3 has 15 amino acids. Germline assignment: CDR1 MNHEY and CDR2 SVGAGI. The CDR3 DNA follows: TGTGCCAGCAGTTACGAGACTAGCGGACAAGAGACCCAGTACTTC. It yields the protein CASSYETSGQETQYF.

The chain is built from TRBV5-8 and TRBJ1-1, with a tentative D call TRBD1 (5 bases). Germline CDR1 is SGHTS and CDR2 is YDEGEE. V lost 3 bases to trimming and J lost 3 bases, with 15 bases between them. CDR3 length: 15 residues. CDR3 nucleotide sequence: TGTGCCAGCAGCTACCCCCCAGGGAAGGACACTGAAGCTTTCTTT. This gives the protein CASSYPPGKDTEAFF. Filled out from reference TRBV5-8 and TRBJ1-1, the complete variable domain reads EAGVTQSPTHLIKTRGQQATLRCSPISGHTSVYWYQQALGLGLQFLLWYDEGEERNRGNFPPRFSGRQFPNYSSELNVNALELEDSALYLCASSYPPGKDTEAFFGQGTRLTVV.

This chain links TRBV7-9 with TRBJ1-2; a possible D gene is TRBD1 (5 bases). The germline V gene has CDR1 SEHNR and CDR2 FQNEAQ (reference sequence). This CDR3 spans 16 amino acids. Trimming left V 5 bases short and J 8 bases short, with 24 bases between. Here the CDR3 reads CASSPLNTQATEGYTF. The CDR3 bases are TGTGCCAGCAGCCCCCTCAATACTCAAGCGACAGAAGGCTACACCTTC.

This rearrangement joins TRBV7-2 to TRBJ2-1, with TRBD2 identical over 13 bases. CDR1 and CDR2 from the germline V gene are SGHTA and FQGNSA. This CDR3 has 14 residues. V gave up 4 bases and J gave up 15 bases; unmatched junction bases: 9. CDR3 amino acids: CASSSTRTSGSGFF. The CDR3 DNA reads TGTGCCAGCAGCTCGACCCGGACTAGCGGGAGTGGGTTCTTC.

The CDR3 DNA is TGCGCCAGCAGCCCTCAACCAGGGGGCGGTGAAAAACTGTTTTTT. It translates to CASSPQPGGGEKLFF. This chain connects TRBV4-3 to TRBJ1-4; 8 positions match TRBD1. With 4 bases clipped from V and 7 bases from J, the junction kept 8 bases outside the gene matches. The CDR3 is 15 residues long. Germline CDR1 LGHNA, CDR2 YSLEER.